Sequencing of this T cell receptor beta chain was carried out in a study of T cells in Graves' hyperthyroidism and ophthalmopathy. Amplification of TCR beta CDR3 regions was performed using RNA transcripts as template. During a first-round RT-PCR of the TCR CDR3, the HTBI primer set was used. Via MiXCR, TCRdb re-called the multiplex PCR reads, giving one row per CDR3 protein. The sample has approximately 330,000 distinct CDR3 sequences; around a sixth are singletons. Findings and limits, study-wide: Among clonotypes expanded in thyroid above 0.001, most were also found in blood.

At least ten counts were recorded for this clonotype. Its antigen is as yet unknown. Hyperthyroidism was newly diagnosed in patients aged 18 to 65 (duration under 2 months). The clonotype comes from a woman in her forties or fifties with Graves' hyperthyroidism. The sequenced sample was blood.

CDR3 in DNA: TGTGCCAGCAGTTACCCTACGACCGATAACTATGGCTACACCTTC. Encoded protein: CASSYPTTDNYGYTF. V and J are TRBV6-1 and TRBJ1-2; D is undetermined. In germline, CDR1 is MNHNS, CDR2 SASEGT. The CDR3 loop spans 15 amino acids. V was trimmed by 5 bases and J by 1 base, leaving 14 bases between them.